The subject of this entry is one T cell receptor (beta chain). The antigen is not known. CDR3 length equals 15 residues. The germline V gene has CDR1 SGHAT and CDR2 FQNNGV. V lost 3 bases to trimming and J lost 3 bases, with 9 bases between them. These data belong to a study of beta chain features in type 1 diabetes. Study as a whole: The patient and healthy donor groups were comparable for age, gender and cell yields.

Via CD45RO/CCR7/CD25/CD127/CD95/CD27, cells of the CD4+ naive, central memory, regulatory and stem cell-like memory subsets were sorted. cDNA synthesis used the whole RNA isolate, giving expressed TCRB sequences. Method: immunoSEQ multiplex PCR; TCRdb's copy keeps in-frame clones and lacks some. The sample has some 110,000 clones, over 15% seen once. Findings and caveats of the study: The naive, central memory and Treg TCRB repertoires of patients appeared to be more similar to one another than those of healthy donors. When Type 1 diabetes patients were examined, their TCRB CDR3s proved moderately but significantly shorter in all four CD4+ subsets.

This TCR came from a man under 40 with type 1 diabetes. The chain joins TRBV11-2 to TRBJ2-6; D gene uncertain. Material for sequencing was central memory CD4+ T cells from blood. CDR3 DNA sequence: TGTGCCAGCAGCTTGGGTAAAAGTGGGGCCAACGTCCTGACTTTC. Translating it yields CASSLGKSGANVLTF.